This is a list of T cell receptor beta chains from one sample in a study of blood T cell repertoires in COVID-19. Profiling relied on immunoSEQ multiplex PCR, and the TCRdb table lists in-frame clones only, not all of them. The sample lists some 46,000 clones; over 80% were seen once. The sample comprised peripheral blood. These receptor sequences come from a man in his fifties or sixties with acute or convalescent COVID-19. CDR3s leave out the opening cysteine and the closing phenylalanine or tryptophan.

CDR3aa: ASSLEGSTGELF
len: 12
j_gene: TRBJ2-2
v_gene: TRBV7-2

CDR3aa: ASSLYRLGQGLSNEQF
len: 16
j_gene: TRBJ2-1
v_gene: TRBV27

CDR3aa: ASSESDTEAF
len: 10
j_gene: TRBJ1-1
v_gene: TRBV18

CDR3aa: ASSGRGYNEQF
len: 11
j_gene: TRBJ2-1
v_gene: TRBV19

CDR3aa: ATSLGQGTNEKLF
len: 13
j_gene: TRBJ1-4
v_gene: TRBV15

CDR3aa: ASSKVRGHKRGETQY
len: 15
j_gene: TRBJ2-5
v_gene: TRBV21-1

CDR3aa: ASSYSMGQGLEVAF
len: 14
j_gene: TRBJ1-1
v_gene: TRBV6-2/TRBV6-3

CDR3aa: ASSGDLTSGISDTQY
len: 15
j_gene: TRBJ2-3
v_gene: TRBV5-1

CDR3aa: ASSQEKFVGRSYAV
len: 14
j_gene: TRBJ2-1
v_gene: TRBV4-2

CDR3aa: ASSPTRQGQGREKLF
len: 15
j_gene: TRBJ1-4
v_gene: TRBV5-1

CDR3aa: ATSMGASTDTQY
len: 12
j_gene: TRBJ2-3
v_gene: TRBV10-3

CDR3aa: ASSLTDGGRQETQY
len: 14
j_gene: TRBJ2-5
v_gene: TRBV7-9

CDR3aa: AWSVSQGRNTEAF
len: 13
j_gene: TRBJ1-1
v_gene: TRBV30

CDR3aa: ASRDLRLAGIQETQY
len: 15
j_gene: TRBJ2-5
v_gene: TRBV2

CDR3aa: ASSDSAGSYNEQF
len: 13
j_gene: TRBJ2-1
v_gene: TRBV6-4

CDR3aa: ASSSLAGDPGELF
len: 13
j_gene: TRBJ2-2
v_gene: TRBV6-5

CDR3aa: ASSRGASNQPQH
len: 12
j_gene: TRBJ1-5
v_gene: TRBV6-2/TRBV6-3

CDR3aa: ASRVQGSQAEEKLF
len: 14
j_gene: TRBJ1-4
v_gene: TRBV6-6

CDR3aa: ATSRGSQETQY
len: 11
j_gene: TRBJ2-5
v_gene: TRBV15

CDR3aa: ASGQARRTDTQY
len: 12
j_gene: TRBJ2-3
v_gene: TRBV28

CDR3aa: AISESGLVSSYNEQF
len: 15
j_gene: TRBJ2-1
v_gene: TRBV10-3

CDR3aa: ASSLVAAGGGNEQF
len: 14
j_gene: TRBJ2-1
v_gene: TRBV13

CDR3aa: ASSAPGQGGAGYT
len: 13
j_gene: TRBJ1-2
v_gene: TRBV9

CDR3aa: ASSSGTWSGLDTEAF
len: 15
j_gene: TRBJ1-1
v_gene: TRBV7-2

CDR3aa: ASSSPGVAGVGTQY
len: 14
j_gene: TRBJ2-3
v_gene: TRBV5-1

CDR3aa: ASSRDRDTEAF
len: 11
j_gene: TRBJ1-1
v_gene: TRBV6-5

CDR3aa: ASSLRTGTGFIIRDNEQF
len: 18
j_gene: TRBJ2-1
v_gene: TRBV3-1/TRBV3-2